The entry below describes one TCR beta chain. Its specificity is not known. The assay was immunoSEQ multiplex PCR, and TCRdb's table has in-frame clones only and misses some. The table records about 86,000 clones, roughly 89% of them present only once. The V end was cut by 2 bases, the J end by 6 bases, with 12 bases between. CDR3 size: 14 residues. Germline V lookup: CDR1 PRHDT, CDR2 FYEKMQ (reference sequence). The data belong to a study of PD-1 blockade in classical Hodgkin lymphoma. Study overall: Each patient was given nivolumab 3 mg/kg through a vein every 2 weeks.

Every patient relapsed after autologous stem cell transplantation, and brentuximab vedotin exposure varied. Study-wide findings and caveats: Some patients started nivolumab under 1 year after ASCT, and they were excluded. Those achieving complete response showed baseline diversity like newly diagnosed patients. Baseline TCR diversity was reportedly lower in newly diagnosed patients than healthy donors.

The sequences come from peripheral blood mononuclear cells (PBMCs), collected at baseline. The chain has TRBV13 and TRBJ2-3; TRBD2 is a possible D gene (6 bases). The origin of this receptor is a human donor with classical Hodgkin lymphoma. In DNA, the CDR3 is TGTGCCAGCAGCTTAAGGCGGGATAGGGATACGCAGTATTTT. This codes for CASSLRRDRDTQYF.